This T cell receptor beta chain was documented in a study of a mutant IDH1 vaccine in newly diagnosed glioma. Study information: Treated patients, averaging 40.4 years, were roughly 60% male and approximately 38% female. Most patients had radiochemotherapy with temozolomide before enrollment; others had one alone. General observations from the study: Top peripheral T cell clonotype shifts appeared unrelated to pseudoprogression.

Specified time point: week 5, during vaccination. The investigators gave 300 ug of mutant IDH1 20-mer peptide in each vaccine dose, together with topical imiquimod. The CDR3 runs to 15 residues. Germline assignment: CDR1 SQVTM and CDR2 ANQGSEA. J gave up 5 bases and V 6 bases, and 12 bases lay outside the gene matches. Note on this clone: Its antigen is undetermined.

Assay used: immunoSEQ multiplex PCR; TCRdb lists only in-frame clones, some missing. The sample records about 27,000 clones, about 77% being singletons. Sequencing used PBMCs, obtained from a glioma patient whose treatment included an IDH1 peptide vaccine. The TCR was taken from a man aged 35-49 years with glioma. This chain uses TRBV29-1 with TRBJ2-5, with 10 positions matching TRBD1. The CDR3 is CSVRDRGGLRETQYF. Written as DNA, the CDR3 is TGCAGCGTCCGGGACAGGGGTGGACTGCGGGAGACCCAGTACTTC. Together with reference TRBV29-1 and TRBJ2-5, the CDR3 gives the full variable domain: SAVISQKPSRDICQRGTSLTIQCQVDSQVTMMFWYRQQPGQSLTLIATANQGSEATYESGFVIDKFPISRPNLTFSTLTVSNMSPEDSSIYLCSVRDRGGLRETQYFGPGTRLLVL.